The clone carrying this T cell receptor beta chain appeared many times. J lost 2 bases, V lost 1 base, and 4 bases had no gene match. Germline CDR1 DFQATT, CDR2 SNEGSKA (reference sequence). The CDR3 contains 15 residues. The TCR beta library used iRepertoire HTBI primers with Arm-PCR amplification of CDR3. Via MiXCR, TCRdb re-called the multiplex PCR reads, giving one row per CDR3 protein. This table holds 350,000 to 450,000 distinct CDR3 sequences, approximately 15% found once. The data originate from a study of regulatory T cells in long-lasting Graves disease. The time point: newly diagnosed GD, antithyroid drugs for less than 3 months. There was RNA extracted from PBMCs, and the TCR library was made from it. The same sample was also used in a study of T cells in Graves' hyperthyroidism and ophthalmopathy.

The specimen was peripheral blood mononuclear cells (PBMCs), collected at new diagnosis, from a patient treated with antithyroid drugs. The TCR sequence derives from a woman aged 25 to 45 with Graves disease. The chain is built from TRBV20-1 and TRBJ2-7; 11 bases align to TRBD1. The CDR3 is CSARAPGQGAYEQYF. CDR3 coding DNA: TGCAGTGCTAGAGCCCCGGGACAGGGGGCCTACGAGCAGTACTTC.